This T cell receptor (beta chain) was observed in a study of PD-1 blockade in classical Hodgkin lymphoma. Autologous stem cell transplantation was followed by relapse in every patient, and brentuximab vedotin exposure varied. V was clipped by 0 bases and J by 7 bases, with 10 bases between them. This CDR3 comprises 15 residues. The germline V gene encodes CDR1 LNHDA and CDR2 SQIVND (reference sequence). Here immunoSEQ multiplex PCR was the method, and the copy in TCRdb shows in-frame clones only, minus some. The sample contains tens of thousands of clones, 71% of which appear only once. Study-wide points: By C4D1, CD4+ diversity increased significantly, especially in complete responders. In newly diagnosed patients, baseline TCR diversity was reportedly below that of healthy donors.

Points on this clone: Its target is not known.

The chain links TRBV19 to TRBJ1-6; D gene unclear. The starting material was peripheral blood mononuclear cells (PBMCs), obtained before the second cycle of nivolumab. The origin of this receptor is a human donor with classical Hodgkin lymphoma. The CDR3 DNA is TGTGCCAGTAGTATAGACTGGACTACAAATTCACCCCTCCACTTT. Protein: CASSIDWTTNSPLHF.